Each of the 26 T cell receptor beta chains below was sequenced from the same sample in a study of blood T cell repertoires in COVID-19. Clones were sequenced by immunoSEQ multiplex PCR, and TCRdb holds only the in-frame ones, with some missing. The table shows 35,000 to 50,000 clones, with 90% occurring only once. The sample taken for sequencing was peripheral blood. These receptors all stem from a man aged 50 to 59 with active COVID-19.

J is TRBJ1-4 and V is TRBV19; 8 bases map to TRBD1. The CDR3 runs 16 residues. Per germline, CDR1 LNHDA and CDR2 SQIVND (reference sequence). V was pared by 9 bases and J by 0 bases, with 9 bases of the junction left unmatched. DNA of the CDR3: TGTGCCAGCGGATACAGGGGGTTTGCAACTAATGAAAAACTGTTTTTT. This sequence encodes CASGYRGFATNEKLFF.

In its sample, this clone was seen a few times. V is TRBV6-4 and J is TRBJ2-2; 11 bases agree with TRBD2. The CDR3 extends over 17 amino acids. Germline lookup yields CDR1 MRHNA and CDR2 SNTAGT. The J segment lost 3 bases and the V segment lost 0 bases, leaving 3 bases of the junction unmatched. CDR3 sequence reads: CASSDSTSGADTGELFF. In DNA form, the CDR3 reads TGTGCCAGCAGTGACTCGACTAGCGGGGCCGACACCGGGGAGCTGTTTTTT.

V usage is TRBV5-6 and J usage is TRBJ1-2; 7 bases line up with TRBD1. The CDR3 is 15 residues long. The V gene end was trimmed by 2 bases and the J gene end by 8 bases; junction bases not matched to a gene: 12. Germline CDR1 reads SGHDT; CDR2 reads YYEEEE. The CDR3 DNA sequence: TGTGCCAGCAGCTTCGACAGGGCGAGCAGCAAGGGCTACACCTTC. This gives the protein CASSFDRASSKGYTF. The whole variable domain, remainder taken from reference TRBV5-6 and TRBJ1-2, is DAGVTQSPTHLIKTRGQQVTLRCSPKSGHDTVSWYQQALGQGPQFIFQYYEEEERQRGNFPDRFSGHQFPNYSSELNVNALLLGDSALYLCASSFDRASSKGYTFGSGTRLTVV.

The chain has TRBV2 and TRBJ2-5, with unresolved D. With 7 bases removed from V and 7 bases from J, the gap between germline ends came to 7 bases. CDR1 and CDR2 (germline): SNHLY, FYNNEI. The CDR3 spans 10 residues. The CDR3 sequence: CASNSGTQYF. CDR3 coding DNA: TGTGCCAGCAATAGTGGGACCCAGTACTTC.

The gene calls are TRBV6-5 and TRBJ1-4; 9 nucleotides agree with TRBD1. V lost 7 bases, J lost 5 bases, and 5 bases stayed unmatched. The CDR3 has 14 amino acids. Germline assignment: CDR1 MNHEY and CDR2 SVGAGI. In DNA, the CDR3 is TGTGCCAGCAAGACAGGGGGTCGGAATGAAAAACTGTTTTTT. Its translation: CASKTGGRNEKLFF.

This sequence joins TRBV6-6 and TRBJ1-2, with D unresolved. Deletions cut 6 bases from V and 6 bases from J, with 14 bases between. CDR3 length equals 13 residues. Per the germline V gene, CDR1 is MNHNY and CDR2 is SVGAGI (reference sequence). The CDR3 sequence: CASRLQLTNGYTF. In DNA form, the CDR3 reads TGTGCCAGCAGGTTACAGTTGACCAATGGCTACACCTTC.

A remark on this clone: The junction shows a germline mismatch at one end, possibly a read error. This chain joins TRBV4-2 and TRBJ2-1, with 8 bases aligning to TRBD2. The CDR3 sequence is 16 residues long. The germline V gene has CDR1 LGHNA and CDR2 YNFKEQ. CDR3 nucleotides: TGTGCCAGCGGCCAAGATGAACGGGGGGGCCGTGGTGAGCAGTTCTTC. It is translated as CASGQDERGGRGEQFF.

This clone came up once. The chain recombines TRBV29-1 with TRBJ2-3; 8 bases map to TRBD1. The germline V gene encodes CDR1 SQVTM and CDR2 ANQGSEA. The CDR3 has 13 amino acids. With V trimmed by 1 base and J by 9 bases, 6 bases remained unmatched. Written as DNA, the CDR3 is TGCAGCGTTGAAGCCGGCACAGGGGGGACGCAGTATTTT. This encodes CSVEAGTGGTQYF.

V is TRBV6-5 and J is TRBJ2-1; D possibly corresponds to TRBD2 (6 bases). This CDR3 has 15 residues. The V gene's germline CDR1 is MNHEY and CDR2 SVGAGI. The V and J ends lost 6 bases and 2 bases respectively, with 14 bases between them. CDR3 region: CASRSLGGAYNEQFF. The CDR3 nucleotides are TGTGCCAGCAGGTCGCTCGGGGGAGCCTACAATGAGCAGTTCTTC.

The chain couples TRBV6-5 to TRBJ1-1, with D tentatively TRBD1 (5 bases). V lost 8 bases, J lost 0 bases, and 10 bases lay in between. This CDR3 has 13 amino acids. CDR1 and CDR2 from the germline V gene are MNHEY and SVGAGI. CDR3 sequence reads: CASQRQMNTEAFF. The DNA of the CDR3 is TGTGCCAGCCAAAGACAGATGAACACTGAAGCTTTCTTT.

This clone appeared once. The chain carries TRBV15 and TRBJ2-7, with 9 bases that match TRBD1. CDR1 and CDR2 (germline): LNHNV, YYDKDF (reference sequence). CDR3 size: 15 residues. V lost 3 bases to trimming and J lost 2 bases; unmatched junction nucleotides: 5. CDR3 coding DNA: TGTGCCACCAGCAGGGACAGGGACAGGGCCTACGAGCAGTACTTC. Its translation is CATSRDRDRAYEQYF.

The V gene is TRBV5-6, the J gene TRBJ1-1; TRBD1 aligns across 7 bases. The CDR3 is 13 amino acids. Germline CDR1 and CDR2: SGHDT and YYEEEE. The ends lost 2 bases at V and 11 bases at J; junction bases unmatched: 9. In nucleotides, the CDR3 is TGTGCCAGCAGCTTACGGGGCGGCAGGGGGGCTTTCTTT. It is translated as CASSLRGGRGAFF.

The chain combines TRBV11-2 with TRBJ2-2; possibly TRBD1 for D (6 bases). In germline, CDR1 is SGHAT, CDR2 FQNNGV. The CDR3 loop spans 16 amino acids. Between the trimmed V and J ends, which lost 5 bases and 0 bases, there was a span of 13 bases. Written as DNA, the CDR3 is TGTGCCAGCAGCCCGAGACAGGCCGCGAACACCGGGGAGCTGTTTTTT. Translated: CASSPRQAANTGELFF.

The genes are TRBV18 and TRBJ1-1, with a weak D call TRBD1 (6 bases). CDR3 length: 14 amino acids. Per the germline V gene, CDR1 is KGHSH and CDR2 is LQKENI. The V end lost 3 bases, the J end lost 6 bases, and 14 bases lay between the germline ends. The CDR3 loop reads CASSPGGAAAEAFF. The CDR3 DNA sequence: TGTGCCAGCTCACCTGGGGGGGCTGCGGCTGAAGCTTTCTTT.

V and J are TRBV5-4 and TRBJ1-2; D unclear. CDR1 SGHNT and CDR2 YYREEE come from the germline V gene (reference sequence). This CDR3 spans 15 amino acids. Between the trimmed V and J ends, which lost 4 bases and 4 bases, there was a span of 17 bases. The CDR3 region has the DNA TGTGCCAGCAGCCCTCAGGCAGGAATAGGCTATGGCTACACCTTC. As protein: CASSPQAGIGYGYTF.

The V call is TRBV6-5, the J call TRBJ1-1; D remains unclear. CDR1 MNHEY and CDR2 SVGAGI come from the germline V gene. The CDR3 contains 15 residues. V lost 2 bases, J lost 1 base, and 11 bases lay in between. CDR3 sequence: CASSYGFAGNTEAFF. CDR3 bases: TGTGCCAGCAGTTACGGATTTGCAGGGAACACTGAAGCTTTCTTT.

The chain recombines TRBV7-8 with TRBJ2-1; 7 nucleotides match TRBD2. The CDR3 loop spans 15 amino acids. Germline CDR1 and CDR2: SGHVS and FQNEAQ. J gave up 8 bases and V 2 bases, and 9 bases lay outside the gene matches. As DNA, the CDR3 is TGTGCCAGCAGCTTAATGGGGGGGAATGCTTATGAGCAGTTCTTC. As protein: CASSLMGGNAYEQFF.

The chain couples TRBV9 to TRBJ2-3, with 9 bases fitting TRBD2. This CDR3 contains 16 residues. The germline gives CDR1 SGDLS, CDR2 YYNGEE. J gave up 2 bases and V 2 bases, and 6 bases lay outside the gene matches. This chain's CDR3 is CASSVSSGGNTDTQYF. CDR3 nucleotides: TGTGCCAGCAGCGTCAGCAGCGGGGGGAACACAGATACGCAGTATTTT.

The gene calls are TRBV24-1 and TRBJ2-3, with D uncertain. Trimming pared 5 bases from V and 0 bases from J, leaving 11 bases between. This CDR3 is built from 15 residues. CDR1 and CDR2 (germline): KGHDR, SFDVKD. The CDR3 loop is CATSASGSSTDTQYF. In DNA, the CDR3 is TGTGCCACCAGTGCCAGTGGCTCAAGCACAGATACGCAGTATTTT.

J is TRBJ1-1 and V is TRBV7-9; possible D gene TRBD1, 5 bases. The germline V and J ends were trimmed by 1 base and 4 bases, with 7 bases remaining between them. CDR3 size: 13 residues. CDR1 is SEHNR and CDR2 is FQNEAQ in the germline V gene (reference sequence). The CDR3: CASSLGTGTEAFF. In DNA form, the CDR3 reads TGTGCCAGCAGCTTAGGTACAGGCACTGAAGCTTTCTTT.

V and J are TRBV6-5 and TRBJ1-4; D is undetermined. Germline-derived CDR1 and CDR2 are MNHEY and SVGAGI. Trimming stripped 6 bases from V and 2 bases from J, with 13 bases between. The CDR3 length is 15 residues. CDR3 region: CASRRLGVTNEKLFF. The CDR3 DNA reads TGTGCCAGCAGACGCCTGGGAGTCACTAATGAAAAACTGTTTTTT.

The chain employs TRBV6-5 and TRBJ2-7, with a possible D match to TRBD1 (6 bases). The CDR3 spans 14 residues. The V end lost 7 bases, the J end lost 2 bases, and 15 bases lay between the germline ends. The V gene's germline CDR1 is MNHEY and CDR2 SVGAGI. The CDR3 protein is CASKRGSGPYEQYF. The CDR3 DNA is TGTGCCAGCAAGAGGGGGTCCGGGCCCTACGAGCAGTACTTC.

The sample holds one count of this clone. This chain joins TRBV6-4 and TRBJ2-3, with 9 nucleotides matching TRBD2. The CDR3 covers 15 residues. The germline gives CDR1 MRHNA, CDR2 SNTAGT. Trimming took 5 bases from V and 1 from J; bases not matched to a gene: 4. In DNA form, the CDR3 reads TGTGCCAGCAGTTCCTCTAGCGGGGGCACAGATACGCAGTATTTT. It encodes CASSSSSGGTDTQYF.

The chain employs TRBV5-4 and TRBJ2-1; 8 nucleotides agree with TRBD1. The CDR3 is 15 amino acids. Germline V gene lookup returns CDR1 SGHNT and CDR2 YYREEE (reference sequence). V was pared by 0 bases and J by 2 bases, with 1 base of the junction left unmatched. CDR3 nucleotides: TGTGCCAGCAGCTTGGACAGGGGGACCTACAATGAGCAGTTCTTC. Translated: CASSLDRGTYNEQFF.

This rearrangement joins TRBV18 to TRBJ2-2, with D maybe TRBD2 (5 bases). Germline V CDR1 and CDR2: KGHSH, LQKENI. CDR3 length: 17 amino acids. With 0 bases removed from V and 0 bases from J, the gap between germline ends came to 11 bases. The CDR3 DNA reads TGTGCCAGCTCACCACCGGTTCGGGGATCGAACACCGGGGAGCTGTTTTTT. This translates into CASSPPVRGSNTGELFF.

The chain links TRBV6-5 to TRBJ1-4; the D gene is possibly TRBD1 (5 bases). Germline V lookup: CDR1 MNHEY, CDR2 SVGAGI. Trimming removed 0 bases at V and 6 bases at J, with 14 bases between. CDR3 size: 16 residues. The CDR3 region has the DNA TGTGCCAGCAGTTACTCAGGGCCGACAGCTCATGAAAAACTGTTTTTT. Protein: CASSYSGPTAHEKLFF.